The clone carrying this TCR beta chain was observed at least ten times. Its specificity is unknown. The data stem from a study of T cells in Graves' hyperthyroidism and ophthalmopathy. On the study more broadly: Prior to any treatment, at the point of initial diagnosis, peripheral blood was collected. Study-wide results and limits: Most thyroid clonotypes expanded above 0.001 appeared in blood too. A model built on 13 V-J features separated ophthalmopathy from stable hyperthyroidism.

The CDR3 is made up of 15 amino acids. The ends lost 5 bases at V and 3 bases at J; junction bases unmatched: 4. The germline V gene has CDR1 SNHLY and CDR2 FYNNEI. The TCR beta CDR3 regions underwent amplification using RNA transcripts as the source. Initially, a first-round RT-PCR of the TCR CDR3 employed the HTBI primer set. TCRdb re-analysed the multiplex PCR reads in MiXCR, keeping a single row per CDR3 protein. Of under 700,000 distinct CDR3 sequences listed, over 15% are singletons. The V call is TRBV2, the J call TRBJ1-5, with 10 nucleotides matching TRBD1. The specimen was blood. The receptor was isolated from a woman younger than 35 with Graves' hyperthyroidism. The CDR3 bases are TGTGCCAGCAGTCTGACAGGGGGCCCCAATCAGCCCCAGCATTTT. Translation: CASSLTGGPNQPQHF.